The 27 T cell receptor beta chains below come from one sample, sequenced in a study of blood T cell repertoires in COVID-19. Sequenced by immunoSEQ multiplex PCR; TCRdb stores in-frame clones only, minus some. The table shows 48,000 or so clones, with about 83% occurring only once. Material for sequencing was peripheral blood. Receptors originate from a woman in her fifties or sixties with acute or convalescent COVID-19.

V and J are TRBV30 and TRBJ2-1, with 7 bases identical to TRBD1. The CDR3 contains 12 residues. V trimming: 5 bases; J trimming: 7 bases; junction bases outside the gene matches: 5. The V gene's germline CDR1 is GTSNPN and CDR2 SVGIG (reference sequence). CDR3 residues: CAWAQGENEQFF. CDR3 DNA sequence: TGTGCCTGGGCCCAGGGGGAGAATGAGCAGTTCTTC. Looking up the rest from reference TRBV30 and TRBJ2-1 gives the full variable domain: SQTIHQWPATLVQPVGSPLSLECTVEGTSNPNLYWYRQAAGRGLQLLFYSVGIGQISSEVPQNLSASRPQDRQFILSSKKLLLSDSGFYLCAWAQGENEQFFGPGTRLTVL.

The CDR3 here is CSVVGRQGAIGELFF. The CDR3 bases are TGCAGCGTTGTAGGTCGGCAGGGGGCGATCGGGGAGCTGTTTTTT. The chain joins TRBV29-1 to TRBJ2-2, with 8 bases fitting TRBD1. Germline V gene lookup returns CDR1 SQVTM and CDR2 ANQGSEA. CDR3 size: 15 residues. Losses at the gene ends were 4 bases for V and 7 bases for J; bases not matched to a gene: 11.

This chain connects TRBV6-5 to TRBJ2-7; 8 bases align to TRBD2. The CDR3 sequence is 15 residues long. Unmatched junction bases numbered 5, after V lost 4 bases and J lost 0 bases. In germline, CDR1 is MNHEY, CDR2 SVGAGI. The DNA of the CDR3 is TGTGCCAGCAGTTCGGCGGGAGGCCGCTCCTACGAGCAGTACTTC. This translates into CASSSAGGRSYEQYF.

This sequence joins TRBV6-5 and TRBJ2-5; the match to TRBD2 covers 9 bases. The CDR3 has 14 amino acids. The junction had 6 bases not matched to a gene; V was cut back by 7 bases and J by 3 bases. CDR1 and CDR2 (germline): MNHEY, SVGAGI. CDR3: CASKGASGEETQYF. The CDR3, as DNA: TGTGCCAGCAAAGGCGCTAGCGGGGAAGAGACCCAGTACTTC.

The rearrangement links TRBV11-2 to TRBJ2-1, with 7 bases lining up with TRBD2. Germline V gene sequence: CDR1 SGHAT, CDR2 FQNNGV. V shed 2 bases and J 5 bases; nucleotides not matched to a gene: 9. CDR3 size: 16 residues. Here the CDR3 reads CASSLIERGMNNEQFF. The CDR3 DNA reads as TGTGCCAGCAGCTTAATCGAGCGGGGAATGAACAATGAGCAGTTCTTC.

This rearrangement joins TRBV4-1 to TRBJ2-5, with D hard to call. Trimming shortened V by 1 base and J by 1 base, and 7 bases separated the two germline ends. The CDR3 length is 14 residues. Looked up from germline, CDR1 is MGHRA and CDR2 is YSYEKL. CDR3 bases: TGCGCCAGCAGCCAAGGGAACAGCCAAGAGACCCAGTACTTC. Translation gives CASSQGNSQETQYF.

The chain recombines TRBV11-1 with TRBJ2-3, with 8 nucleotides matching TRBD1. The CDR3 spans 14 residues. CDR1 and CDR2 (germline): SGHAT, FQDESV (reference sequence). The ends lost 4 bases at V and 1 base at J; junction bases unmatched: 1. CDR3 DNA: TGTGCCAGCAGCTCGGACAGGGGCACAGATACGCAGTATTTT. It codes for CASSSDRGTDTQYF.

This chain uses TRBV13 with TRBJ2-7; TRBD2 matches at 8 bases. The junction had 15 bases not matched to a gene; V was cut back by 2 bases and J by 9 bases. CDR1 and CDR2 from the germline V gene are PRHDT and FYEKMQ (reference sequence). This CDR3 region has 16 residues. Here the CDR3 DNA reads TGTGCCAGCAGCTTATGGCAGAGCGGGGGAGTCTTAGGGCAGTACTTC. This translates into CASSLWQSGGVLGQYF.

V and J are TRBV10-1 and TRBJ1-1; tentatively, D is TRBD1 (5 bases). This CDR3 contains 14 residues. CDR1 WNHNN and CDR2 SYGVQD come from the germline V gene (reference sequence). Trimming took 5 bases from V and 4 from J, leaving 14 bases between them. The CDR3 loop is CASSPGGVVTEAFF. The DNA of the CDR3 is TGCGCCAGCAGTCCTGGGGGGGTCGTCACTGAAGCTTTCTTT.

The rearrangement uses TRBV2 and TRBJ2-4; weak D call: TRBD1 (6 bases). This CDR3 region has 16 residues. Per germline, CDR1 SNHLY and CDR2 FYNNEI. Trimming shortened V by 6 bases and J by 0 bases, and 15 bases separated the two germline ends. The CDR3: CASRGDNQLAKNIQYF. CDR3 nucleotide sequence: TGTGCCAGCAGGGGGGACAACCAGCTAGCCAAAAACATTCAGTACTTC.

The chain uses TRBV14 and TRBJ2-7, with 7 nucleotides matching TRBD2. This CDR3 has 13 residues. V dropped 5 bases and J dropped 0; count of bases not matched to a gene: 1. Germline lookup yields CDR1 SGHDN and CDR2 FVKESK. The CDR3, as DNA: TGTGCCAGCAGCAGACTAGCCTCCTACGAGCAGTACTTC. As protein: CASSRLASYEQYF.

J is TRBJ1-1 and V is TRBV25-1; D may be TRBD1 (5 bases). V lost 3 bases and J lost 6, with 14 bases in between. Germline CDR1 MGHDK, CDR2 SYGVNS. The CDR3 contains 14 residues. The chain's CDR3 is CASSDSGWIPEAFF. CDR3 sequence (DNA): TGTGCCAGCAGTGATTCAGGGTGGATTCCTGAAGCTTTCTTT.

This clone has a handful of counts. This chain links TRBV6-5 with TRBJ2-1, with 9 nucleotides matching TRBD1. V trimming: 6 bases; J trimming: 9 bases; junction bases outside the gene matches: 12. Germline V CDR1 and CDR2: MNHEY, SVGAGI. CDR3 size: 15 residues. The CDR3 loop is CASRPGQGRSSEQFF. Written as DNA, the CDR3 is TGTGCCAGCAGACCTGGACAGGGGAGATCAAGTGAGCAGTTCTTC.

The chain carries TRBV5-4 and TRBJ1-1; D remains ambiguous. The CDR3 totals 14 residues. Germline V gene data show CDR1 as SGHNT and CDR2 as YYREEE (reference sequence). V was pared by 5 bases and J by 0 bases, with 11 bases between. Written as DNA, the CDR3 is TGTGCCAGCAGGTCCATCGGTATGAACACTGAAGCTTTCTTT. The encoded protein is CASRSIGMNTEAFF.

The chain combines TRBV6-4 with TRBJ1-1; no firm D call. The V end was cut by 1 base, the J end by 8 bases, with 11 bases between. This CDR3 contains 13 residues. CDR1 and CDR2 (germline): MRHNA, SNTAGT. This CDR3 is CASSDYSGREAFF. As DNA, the CDR3 is TGTGCCAGCAGTGACTATAGCGGCAGGGAAGCTTTCTTT.

CDR3 DNA: TGTGCCAGCAGCCCGTGGGGAGGGCCCAACTATGGCTACACCTTC. This encodes CASSPWGGPNYGYTF. This chain links TRBV9 with TRBJ1-2, with D uncertain. Germline loops: CDR1 SGDLS, CDR2 YYNGEE. The CDR3 is 15 residues long. V lost 4 bases to trimming and J lost 2 bases, with 15 bases between them. The full variable domain, rest sourced from reference TRBV9 and TRBJ1-2, is DSGVTQTPKHLITATGQRVTLRCSPRSGDLSVYWYQQSLDQGLQFLIQYYNGEERAKGNILERFSAQQFPDLHSELNLSSLELGDSALYFCASSPWGGPNYGYTFGSGTRLTVV.

CDR3 bases: TGCGCCAGCAGCTCGGGTTCCGATACGCAGTATTTT. Translating it yields CASSSGSDTQYF. This rearrangement joins TRBV5-1 to TRBJ2-3, with D unclear. Trimming removed 3 bases at V and 6 bases at J, with 8 bases between. This CDR3 is 12 amino acids long. Germline CDR1 and CDR2: SGHRS and YFSETQ.

V usage is TRBV5-1 and J usage is TRBJ2-2; 7 positions agree with TRBD1. CDR1 is SGHRS, CDR2 YFSETQ, per germline. V lost 4 bases and J lost 6; bases outside the gene matches: 9. CDR3 length equals 15 residues. The CDR3 bases are TGCGCCAGCAGCAGTGACAGGGTAGAAGCCGGGGAGCTGTTTTTT. Translation gives CASSSDRVEAGELFF. The complete variable domain, with remaining parts taken from reference TRBV5-1 and TRBJ2-2, reads KAGVTQTPRYLIKTRGQQVTLSCSPISGHRSVSWYQQTPGQGLQFLFEYFSETQRNKGNFPGRFSGRQFSNSRSEMNVSTLELGDSALYLCASSSDRVEAGELFFGEGSRLTVL.

The chain combines TRBV6-5 with TRBJ2-1; 7 bases line up with TRBD2. Trimming at V came to 8 bases and at J to 6 bases, leaving 10 bases not matched to a gene. Germline V gene lookup returns CDR1 MNHEY and CDR2 SVGAGI. This CDR3 has 14 residues. The CDR3 protein is CASLGLAVFNEQFF. The DNA for the CDR3 is TGTGCCAGCCTAGGGCTAGCGGTCTTCAATGAGCAGTTCTTC.

This chain joins TRBV5-4 and TRBJ2-3; 7 positions match TRBD2. V gave up 2 bases and J gave up 2 bases; unmatched junction bases: 8. The CDR3 covers 16 residues. Germline V gene lookup returns CDR1 SGHNT and CDR2 YYREEE (reference sequence). The DNA for the CDR3 is TGTGCCAGCAGCTTTATTGGGCGGGGGAACACAGATACGCAGTATTTT. Translation gives CASSFIGRGNTDTQYF.

J is TRBJ2-3 and V is TRBV19; maybe TRBD2 (6 bases). Germline CDR1 reads LNHDA; CDR2 reads SQIVND (reference sequence). The V and J ends lost 5 bases and 4 bases respectively, with 16 bases between them. The CDR3 length is 15 residues. The CDR3 spells CASSPLRAGSDTQYF. The CDR3 DNA reads as TGTGCCAGTAGTCCGCTACGGGCGGGGTCAGATACGCAGTATTTT.

CDR3 sequence: CASSLDRANQPQHF. CDR3 nucleotides: TGCGCCAGCAGCCTCGACAGGGCCAATCAGCCCCAGCATTTT. The chain carries TRBV4-3 and TRBJ1-5, with TRBD1 matching over 7 bases. V lost 4 bases and J lost 3; bases outside the gene matches: 3. The CDR3 length is 14 residues. Germline loops: CDR1 LGHNA, CDR2 YSLEER.

By share of the sample, this clone is medium-sized. The chain links TRBV11-1 to TRBJ2-3, with 8 nucleotides matching TRBD1. Germline V gene sequence: CDR1 SGHAT, CDR2 FQDESV (reference sequence). The CDR3 runs to 15 residues. The ends lost 0 bases at V and 3 bases at J; junction bases unmatched: 2. The CDR3 sequence is CASSLARTGTDTQYF. As DNA, the CDR3 is TGTGCCAGCAGCTTAGCGAGGACAGGGACAGATACGCAGTATTTT.

V is TRBV5-6 and J is TRBJ2-3; 8 bases agree with TRBD1. Germline loops: CDR1 SGHDT, CDR2 YYEEEE. V was clipped by 4 bases and J by 2 bases; unmatched bases: 6. The CDR3 sequence is 15 residues long. CDR3 sequence reads: CASSTGQGITDTQYF. The CDR3 nucleotides read TGTGCCAGCAGCACAGGACAGGGTATCACAGATACGCAGTATTTT.

This clone was seen a handful of times. This sequence joins TRBV9 and TRBJ1-2; tentative D call: TRBD1 (5 bases). Deletions cut 4 bases from V and 4 bases from J, with 17 bases between. CDR1 SGDLS and CDR2 YYNGEE come from the germline V gene. The CDR3 sequence is 15 residues long. CDR3 coding DNA: TGTGCCAGCAGCCCACTCTTCGACAGCGCCTATGGCTACACCTTC. This encodes CASSPLFDSAYGYTF.

This sequence joins TRBV7-3 and TRBJ1-3; 7 bases map to TRBD1. J gave up 0 bases and V 5 bases, and 4 bases lay outside the gene matches. The CDR3 runs to 15 residues. CDR1 and CDR2 from the germline V gene are SGHTA and FQGTGA. As DNA, the CDR3 is TGTGCCAGCAGCCAGGGGACAGACTCTGGAAACACCATATATTTT. Translated: CASSQGTDSGNTIYF. The full variable domain, in which reference TRBV7-3 and TRBJ1-3 provide the parts outside the CDR3, is GAGVSQTPSNKVTEKGKYVELRCDPISGHTALYWYRQSLGQGPEFLIYFQGTGAADDSGLPNDRFFAVRPEGSVSTLKIQRTERGDSAVYLCASSQGTDSGNTIYFGEGSWLTVV.

The chain is built from TRBV19 and TRBJ1-1; TRBD1 aligns across 9 bases. CDR1 and CDR2 from the germline V gene are LNHDA and SQIVND (reference sequence). There are 15 residues in the CDR3. The V segment lost 4 bases and the J segment 7 bases; nucleotides outside the gene matches: 10. The CDR3 bases are TGTGCCAGTAGTAAAGACAGGGGGAAAGGTCGTGAAGCTTTCTTT. Translated, it gives CASSKDRGKGREAFF.